The 14 T cell receptor beta chains presented below share a single source sample, sequenced in a study of shared clonotypes between healthy human individuals. This table comes from immunoSEQ multiplex PCR, and its TCRdb copy is limited to in-frame clones, with some not included. The data show some 1,900,000 clones, about 95% seen once. Positively selected for CCR7, the CD45RO-negative cells used as naive CD8 cells excluded terminally differentiated effector memory CD45RA+ cells. Sequencing was carried out using naive CD8+ T cells sorted from blood. These receptors originate from a young man in good health.

This chain connects TRBV10-3 to TRBJ2-2; D possibly uses TRBD1 or TRBD2 (5 bases each). Between the trimmed V and J ends, which lost 0 bases and 3 bases, there was a span of 8 bases. Germline CDR1 reads ENHRY; CDR2 reads SYGVKD. There are 15 residues in the CDR3. CDR3 sequence (DNA): TGTGCCATCAGTGAGTCTGTGGGGGACACCGGGGAGCTGTTTTTT. Its translation is CAISESVGDTGELFF.

The chain carries TRBV29-1 and TRBJ2-7; D is ambiguous. Germline V CDR1 and CDR2: SQVTM, ANQGSEA. The CDR3 consists of 13 residues. V was pared by 7 bases and J by 2 bases, with 15 bases between. The CDR3 spells CSASLGSPYEQYF. As DNA, the CDR3 is TGCAGCGCTTCCCTCGGGTCGCCCTACGAGCAGTACTTC.

The gene calls are TRBV6-1 and TRBJ1-1, with D uncertain. The CDR3 sequence is 10 residues long. Germline assignment: CDR1 MNHNS and CDR2 SASEGT. V gave up 10 bases and J gave up 3 bases, with 6 bases separating them. CDR3 nucleotide sequence: TGTGCCATCTTGGACACTGAAGCTTTCTTT. Amino acid sequence: CAILDTEAFF.

The rearrangement uses TRBV7-8 and TRBJ2-7, with 7 bases matching TRBD2. V gave up 1 base and J gave up 6 bases; unmatched junction bases: 9. The length of the CDR3 is 15 residues. Germline CDR1 SGHVS, CDR2 FQNEAQ. The CDR3 loop reads CASSLEWLAASEQYF. In DNA form, the CDR3 reads TGTGCCAGCAGCTTAGAGTGGCTAGCGGCAAGCGAGCAGTACTTC.

Comments on this clone: Other DNA sequences in the sample encode the same CDR3. This chain links TRBV27 with TRBJ2-2, with D uncertain. The CDR3 runs 12 residues. In germline, CDR1 is MNHEY, CDR2 SMNVEV (reference sequence). The germline V and J ends were trimmed by 3 bases and 4 bases, with 3 bases remaining between them. The DNA of the CDR3 is TGTGCCAGCAGTTTGATCACCGGGGAGCTGTTTTTT. This codes for CASSLITGELFF.

V and J are TRBV10-1 and TRBJ2-7; 10 nucleotides agree with TRBD2. Germline V gene sequence: CDR1 WNHNN, CDR2 SYGVQD (reference sequence). Losses at the gene ends were 2 bases for V and 2 bases for J; bases not matched to a gene: 3. The CDR3 contains 15 residues. The CDR3 reads CASSEELAGAYEQYF. DNA for the CDR3: TGCGCCAGCAGTGAGGAGCTAGCGGGGGCCTACGAGCAGTACTTC.

The rearrangement links TRBV5-4 to TRBJ2-3; the D gene is possibly TRBD1 (6 bases). V lost 0 bases and J 0 bases, leaving 11 bases between the germline ends. CDR1 and CDR2 (germline): SGHNT, YYREEE (reference sequence). The CDR3 totals 16 residues. CDR3 sequence (DNA): TGTGCCAGCAGCTTGGGGGACATATCTAGCACAGATACGCAGTATTTT. Protein: CASSLGDISSTDTQYF.

The CDR3 is CASGLVPGGVYTGELFF. The CDR3 nucleotides read TGTGCTAGTGGTTTGGTACCCGGGGGGGTGTACACCGGGGAGCTGTTTTTT. The V call is TRBV12-5, the J call TRBJ2-2, with 8 bases that match TRBD2. The CDR3 runs 17 residues. The V gene end was trimmed by 0 bases and the J gene end by 3 bases; junction bases not matched to a gene: 6. Germline-derived CDR1 and CDR2 are LGHNT and FRNRAP.

The chain has TRBV4-1 and TRBJ2-2, with D tentatively TRBD1 (5 bases). The CDR3 covers 14 residues. Looked up from germline, CDR1 is MGHRA and CDR2 is YSYEKL. Trimming took 0 bases from V and 9 from J, leaving 11 bases between them. This chain's CDR3 is CASSQDHRGWELFF. The DNA of the CDR3 is TGCGCCAGCAGCCAAGATCATAGGGGTTGGGAGCTGTTTTTT.

The chain is built from TRBV7-2 and TRBJ2-3; D is possibly TRBD2 (6 bases). This CDR3 is 14 amino acids long. CDR1 SGHTA and CDR2 FQGNSA come from the germline V gene. Trimming removed 4 bases at V and 3 bases at J, with 11 bases between. In nucleotides, the CDR3 is TGTGCCAGCAGCTACCTTAGCGGAACAGATACGCAGTATTTT. It is translated as CASSYLSGTDTQYF.

The chain recombines TRBV5-1 with TRBJ2-7; D is undetermined. Per the germline V gene, CDR1 is SGHRS and CDR2 is YFSETQ. The CDR3 consists of 14 residues. Trimming stripped 0 bases from V and 2 bases from J, with 9 bases between. The CDR3 region has the DNA TGCGCCAGCAGCTTGGGGGTGGGGACCTACGAGCAGTACTTC. It codes for CASSLGVGTYEQYF.

This chain uses TRBV9 with TRBJ2-2; 10 bases are a match to TRBD1. CDR1 SGDLS and CDR2 YYNGEE come from the germline V gene. V was pared by 7 bases and J by 6 bases, with 6 bases of the junction left unmatched. The CDR3 totals 14 residues. In DNA, the CDR3 is TGTGCCAGCTCCGGGACAGGGGTGGCCGGGGAGCTGTTTTTT. Translated, it gives CASSGTGVAGELFF.

This sequence joins TRBV7-9 and TRBJ2-7, with 8 bases fitting TRBD1. With V trimmed by 6 bases and J by 3 bases, 10 bases remained unmatched. The CDR3 totals 15 residues. Germline V CDR1 and CDR2: SEHNR, FQNEAQ (reference sequence). The CDR3 DNA is TGTGCCAGCAGTTACGACCCCGGGACAGGCTACGAGCAGTACTTC. This codes for CASSYDPGTGYEQYF.

The V and J genes are TRBV9 and TRBJ1-3; D is possibly TRBD1 (5 bases). The CDR3 has 16 residues. The germline V gene encodes CDR1 SGDLS and CDR2 YYNGEE. Trimming took 4 bases from V and 0 from J, leaving 14 bases between them. The chain's CDR3 is CASSPHGGGSGNTIYF. The CDR3 DNA reads TGTGCCAGCAGCCCCCACGGGGGGGGCTCTGGAAACACCATATATTTT. Full variable domain (outside the CDR3, taken from reference TRBV9 and TRBJ1-3): DSGVTQTPKHLITATGQRVTLRCSPRSGDLSVYWYQQSLDQGLQFLIQYYNGEERAKGNILERFSAQQFPDLHSELNLSSLELGDSALYFCASSPHGGGSGNTIYFGEGSWLTVV.